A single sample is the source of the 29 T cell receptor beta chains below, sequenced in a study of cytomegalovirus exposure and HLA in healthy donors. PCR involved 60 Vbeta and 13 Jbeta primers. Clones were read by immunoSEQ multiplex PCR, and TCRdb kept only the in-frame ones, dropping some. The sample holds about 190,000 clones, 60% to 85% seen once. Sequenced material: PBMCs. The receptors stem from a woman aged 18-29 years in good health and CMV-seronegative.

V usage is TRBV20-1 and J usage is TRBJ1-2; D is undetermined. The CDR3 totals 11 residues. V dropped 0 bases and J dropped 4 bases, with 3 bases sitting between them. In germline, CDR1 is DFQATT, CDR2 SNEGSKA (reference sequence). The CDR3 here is CSARDSYGYTF. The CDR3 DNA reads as TGCAGTGCTAGAGACAGCTATGGCTACACCTTC.

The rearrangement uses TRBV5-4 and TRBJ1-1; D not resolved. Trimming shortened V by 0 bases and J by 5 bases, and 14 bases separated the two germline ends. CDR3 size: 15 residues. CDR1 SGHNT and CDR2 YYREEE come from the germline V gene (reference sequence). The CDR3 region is CASSLAGILRTEAFF. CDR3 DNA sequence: TGTGCCAGCAGCTTGGCCGGGATCTTGCGTACTGAAGCTTTCTTT.

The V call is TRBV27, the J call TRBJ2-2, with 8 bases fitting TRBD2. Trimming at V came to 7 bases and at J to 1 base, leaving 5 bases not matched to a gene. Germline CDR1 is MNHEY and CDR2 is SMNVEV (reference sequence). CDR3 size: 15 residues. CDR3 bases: TGTGCCAGCAAAATAGCGGGGTTGAACACCGGGGAGCTGTTTTTT. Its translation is CASKIAGLNTGELFF.

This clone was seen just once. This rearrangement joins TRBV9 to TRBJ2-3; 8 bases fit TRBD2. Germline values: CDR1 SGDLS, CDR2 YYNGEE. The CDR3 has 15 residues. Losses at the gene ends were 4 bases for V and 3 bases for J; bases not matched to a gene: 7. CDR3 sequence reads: CASSPGGGRTDTQYF. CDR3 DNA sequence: TGTGCCAGCAGCCCAGGCGGGGGGCGGACAGATACGCAGTATTTT.

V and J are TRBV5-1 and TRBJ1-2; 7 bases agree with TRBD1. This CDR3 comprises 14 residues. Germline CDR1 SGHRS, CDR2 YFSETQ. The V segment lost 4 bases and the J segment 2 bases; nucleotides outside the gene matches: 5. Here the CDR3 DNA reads TGCGCCAGCAGCATAAGACAGGGAAACTATGGCTACACCTTC. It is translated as CASSIRQGNYGYTF.

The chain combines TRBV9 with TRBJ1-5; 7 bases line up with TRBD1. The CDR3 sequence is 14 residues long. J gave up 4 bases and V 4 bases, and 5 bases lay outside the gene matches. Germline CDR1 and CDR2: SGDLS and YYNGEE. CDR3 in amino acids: CASSTTGTNQPQHF. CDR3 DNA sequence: TGTGCCAGCAGCACGACAGGGACAAATCAGCCCCAGCATTTT.

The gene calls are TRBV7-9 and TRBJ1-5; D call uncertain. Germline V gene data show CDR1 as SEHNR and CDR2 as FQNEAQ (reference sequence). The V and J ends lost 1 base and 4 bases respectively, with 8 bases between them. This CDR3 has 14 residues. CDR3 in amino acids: CASSLDGDNQPQHF. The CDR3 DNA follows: TGTGCCAGCAGCTTAGACGGGGATAATCAGCCCCAGCATTTT.

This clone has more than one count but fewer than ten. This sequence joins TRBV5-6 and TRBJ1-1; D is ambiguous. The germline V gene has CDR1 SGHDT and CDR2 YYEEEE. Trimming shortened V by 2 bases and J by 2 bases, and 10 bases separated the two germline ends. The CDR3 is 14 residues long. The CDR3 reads CASSFPYRNTEAFF. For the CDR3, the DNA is TGTGCCAGCAGCTTCCCCTACCGAAACACTGAAGCTTTCTTT. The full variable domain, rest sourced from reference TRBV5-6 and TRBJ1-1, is DAGVTQSPTHLIKTRGQQVTLRCSPKSGHDTVSWYQQALGQGPQFIFQYYEEEERQRGNFPDRFSGHQFPNYSSELNVNALLLGDSALYLCASSFPYRNTEAFFGQGTRLTVV.

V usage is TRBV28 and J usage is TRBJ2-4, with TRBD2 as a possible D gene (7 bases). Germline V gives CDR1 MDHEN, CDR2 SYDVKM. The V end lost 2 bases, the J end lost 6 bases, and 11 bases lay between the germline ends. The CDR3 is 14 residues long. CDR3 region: CASSLTGRGNIQYF. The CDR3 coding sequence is TGTGCCAGCAGTTTAACAGGGAGGGGAAACATTCAGTACTTC. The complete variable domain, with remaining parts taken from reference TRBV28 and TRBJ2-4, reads DVKVTQSSRYLVKRTGEKVFLECVQDMDHENMFWYRQDPGLGLRLIYFSYDVKMKEKGDIPEGYSVSREKKERFSLILESASTNQTSMYLCASSLTGRGNIQYFGAGTRLSVL.

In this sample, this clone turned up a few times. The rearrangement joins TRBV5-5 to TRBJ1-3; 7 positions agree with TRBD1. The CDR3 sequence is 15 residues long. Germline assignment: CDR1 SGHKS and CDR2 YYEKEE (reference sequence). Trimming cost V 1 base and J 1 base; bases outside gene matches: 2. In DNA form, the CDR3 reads TGTGCCAGCAGCTTGTCAGGGGGGTCTGGAAACACCATATATTTT. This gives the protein CASSLSGGSGNTIYF.

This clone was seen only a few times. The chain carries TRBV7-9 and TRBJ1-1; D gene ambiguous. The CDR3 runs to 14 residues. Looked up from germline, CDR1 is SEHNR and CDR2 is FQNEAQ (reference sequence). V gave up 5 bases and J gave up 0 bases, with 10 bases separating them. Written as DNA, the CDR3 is TGTGCCAGCAGCCTACAGTTAATGAACACTGAAGCTTTCTTT. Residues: CASSLQLMNTEAFF.

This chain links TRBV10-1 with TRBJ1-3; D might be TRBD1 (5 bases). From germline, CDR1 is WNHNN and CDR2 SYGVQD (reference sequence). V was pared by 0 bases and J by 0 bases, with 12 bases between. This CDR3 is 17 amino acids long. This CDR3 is CASSESRTLSSGNTIYF. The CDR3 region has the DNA TGCGCCAGCAGTGAGTCTCGGACACTGAGCTCTGGAAACACCATATATTTT.

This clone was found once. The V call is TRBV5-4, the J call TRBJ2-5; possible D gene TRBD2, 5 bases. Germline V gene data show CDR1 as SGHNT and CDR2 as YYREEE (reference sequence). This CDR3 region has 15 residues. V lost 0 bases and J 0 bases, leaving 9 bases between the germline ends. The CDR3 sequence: CASSLGLTYQETQYF. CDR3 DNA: TGTGCCAGCAGCTTGGGACTAACGTACCAAGAGACCCAGTACTTC.

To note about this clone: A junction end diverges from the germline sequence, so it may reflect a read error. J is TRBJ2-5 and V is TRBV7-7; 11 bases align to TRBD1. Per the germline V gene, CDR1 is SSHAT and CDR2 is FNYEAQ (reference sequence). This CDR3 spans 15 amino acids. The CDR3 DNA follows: TGTGCTAGCAGCTTATGGACAGGGGGCGCAGAGACCCAGTACTTC. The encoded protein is CASSLWTGGAETQYF.

This chain's CDR3 is CASRLPGGNQPQHF. CDR3 nucleotides: TGTGCCAGTAGGTTGCCAGGGGGCAATCAGCCCCAGCATTTT. This rearrangement joins TRBV19 to TRBJ1-5, with D possibly TRBD1 on 6 matching bases. CDR1 and CDR2 (germline): LNHDA, SQIVND (reference sequence). CDR3 length: 14 amino acids. Trimming cost V 6 bases and J 2 bases, with 11 bases left between them. The full variable domain, in which reference TRBV19 and TRBJ1-5 provide the parts outside the CDR3, is DGGITQSPKYLFRKEGQNVTLSCEQNLNHDAMYWYRQDPGQGLRLIYYSQIVNDFQKGDIAEGYSVSREKKESFPLTVTSAQKNPTAFYLCASRLPGGNQPQHFGDGTRLSIL.

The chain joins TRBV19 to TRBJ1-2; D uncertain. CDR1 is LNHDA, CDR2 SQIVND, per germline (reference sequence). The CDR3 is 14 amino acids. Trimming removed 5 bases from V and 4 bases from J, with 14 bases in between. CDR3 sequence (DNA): TGTGCCAGTAGTCCCGTGCAGGCCCCCTATGGCTACACCTTC. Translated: CASSPVQAPYGYTF.

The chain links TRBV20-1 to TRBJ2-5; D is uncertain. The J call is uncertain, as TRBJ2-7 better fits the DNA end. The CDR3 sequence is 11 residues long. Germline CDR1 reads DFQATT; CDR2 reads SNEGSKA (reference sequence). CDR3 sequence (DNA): TGCAGTGCTAGTGACTTACACGAGCAGTACTTC. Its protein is CSASDLHEQYF.

The CDR3 region has the DNA TGCAGCGTTGAAAAGGGCGCGGGCAGAGAGACCCAGTACTTC. It translates to CSVEKGAGRETQYF. This rearrangement joins TRBV29-1 to TRBJ2-5; a possible D gene is TRBD2 (5 bases). V was pared by 2 bases and J by 4 bases, with 14 bases between. CDR3 length: 14 residues. The germline CDR1 and CDR2 sequences are SQVTM and ANQGSEA.

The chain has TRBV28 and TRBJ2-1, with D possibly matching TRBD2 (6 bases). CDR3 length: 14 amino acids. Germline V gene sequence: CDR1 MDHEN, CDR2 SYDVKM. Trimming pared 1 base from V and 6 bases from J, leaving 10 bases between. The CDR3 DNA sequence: TGTGCCAGCAGTTTATTGGGGGGATTCAATGAGCAGTTCTTC. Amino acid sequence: CASSLLGGFNEQFF.

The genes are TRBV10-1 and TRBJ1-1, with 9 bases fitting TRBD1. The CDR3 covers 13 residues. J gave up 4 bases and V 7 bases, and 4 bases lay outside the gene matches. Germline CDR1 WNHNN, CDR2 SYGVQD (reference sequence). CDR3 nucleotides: TGCGCCAGCATGGGACAGGGAGGCACTGAAGCTTTCTTT. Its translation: CASMGQGGTEAFF.

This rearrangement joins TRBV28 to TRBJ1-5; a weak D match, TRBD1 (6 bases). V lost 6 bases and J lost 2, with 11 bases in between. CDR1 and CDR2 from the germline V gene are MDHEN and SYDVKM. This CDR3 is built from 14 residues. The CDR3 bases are TGTGCCAGCAGCGGGGGGCCAGGCAATCAGCCCCAGCATTTT. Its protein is CASSGGPGNQPQHF.

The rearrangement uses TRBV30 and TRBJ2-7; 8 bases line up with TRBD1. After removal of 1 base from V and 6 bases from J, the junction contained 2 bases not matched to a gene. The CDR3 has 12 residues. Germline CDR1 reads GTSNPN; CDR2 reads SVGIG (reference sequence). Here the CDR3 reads CAWSGTGREQYF. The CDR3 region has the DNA TGTGCCTGGAGTGGGACAGGGCGCGAGCAGTACTTC.

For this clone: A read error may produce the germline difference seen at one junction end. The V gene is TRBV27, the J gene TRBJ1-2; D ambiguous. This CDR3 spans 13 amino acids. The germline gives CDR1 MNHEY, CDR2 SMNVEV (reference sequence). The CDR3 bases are TGTGCCAGCAGTTTGGGAGTGCAGGTTTTCCCGATCTTC. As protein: CASSLGVQVFPIF.

In DNA, the CDR3 is TGTGCCAGCTCACCACGAGGTCAGTCGAAGTACGGAAACATTCAGTACTTC. It specifies CASSPRGQSKYGNIQYF. The chain has TRBV18 and TRBJ2-4; D ambiguous. Looked up from germline, CDR1 is KGHSH and CDR2 is LQKENI. The length of the CDR3 is 17 residues. Trimming shortened V by 1 base and J by 6 bases, and 19 bases separated the two germline ends.

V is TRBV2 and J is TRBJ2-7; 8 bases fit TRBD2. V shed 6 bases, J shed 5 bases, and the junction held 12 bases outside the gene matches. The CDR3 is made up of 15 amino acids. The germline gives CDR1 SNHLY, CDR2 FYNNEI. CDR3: CASRQPGLGLDEQYF. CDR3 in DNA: TGTGCCAGCAGGCAACCGGGACTAGGGTTAGACGAGCAGTACTTC.

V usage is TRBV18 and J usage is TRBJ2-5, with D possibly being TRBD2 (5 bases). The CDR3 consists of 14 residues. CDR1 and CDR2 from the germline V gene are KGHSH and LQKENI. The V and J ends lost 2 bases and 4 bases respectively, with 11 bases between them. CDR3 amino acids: CASSPRRVRETQYF. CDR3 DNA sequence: TGTGCCAGCTCACCAAGGCGGGTTCGAGAGACCCAGTACTTC.

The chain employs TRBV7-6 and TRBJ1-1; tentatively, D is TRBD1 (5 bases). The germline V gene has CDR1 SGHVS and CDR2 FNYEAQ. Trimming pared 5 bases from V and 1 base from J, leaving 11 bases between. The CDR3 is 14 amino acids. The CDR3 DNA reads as TGTGCCAGCAGCCCGGGGGGGACGAACACTGAAGCTTTCTTT. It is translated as CASSPGGTNTEAFF. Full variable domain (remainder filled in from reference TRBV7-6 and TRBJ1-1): GAGVSQSPRYKVTKRGQDVALRCDPISGHVSLYWYRQALGQGPEFLTYFNYEAQQDKSGLPNDRFSAERPEGSISTLTIQRTEQRDSAMYRCASSPGGTNTEAFFGQGTRLTVV.

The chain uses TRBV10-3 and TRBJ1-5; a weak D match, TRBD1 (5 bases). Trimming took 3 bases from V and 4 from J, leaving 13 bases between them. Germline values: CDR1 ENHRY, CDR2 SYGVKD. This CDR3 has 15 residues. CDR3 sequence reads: CAISESRQGNQPQHF. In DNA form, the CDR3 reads TGTGCCATCAGTGAATCGCGGCAGGGTAATCAGCCCCAGCATTTT.

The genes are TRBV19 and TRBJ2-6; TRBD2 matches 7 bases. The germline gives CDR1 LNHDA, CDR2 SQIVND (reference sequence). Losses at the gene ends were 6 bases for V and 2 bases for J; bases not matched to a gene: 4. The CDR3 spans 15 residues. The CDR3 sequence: CASRGREAGANVLTF. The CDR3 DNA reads TGTGCCAGTAGGGGGAGGGAGGCTGGGGCCAACGTCCTGACTTTC.